This T cell receptor beta chain comes out of a study of T cell responses to AZD1222 COVID-19 vaccine. J lost 3 bases, V lost 5 bases, and 12 bases had no gene match. This CDR3 is 16 amino acids long. The V gene's germline CDR1 is SEHNR and CDR2 FQNEAQ (reference sequence). Study-wide results and caveats: Within unmutated variant regions lay the reported targets of nearly half of spike-specific TCRs. In a largely white British group with more females than males, clonal diversity was possibly underestimated. Regions 160-218 and 743-854 held dominance among vaccine-associated CD4 TCRs, which spanned spike.

In regard to this clone: The antigen remains undetermined.

Measured with immunoSEQ multiplex PCR; TCRdb has only the in-frame clones, and not every one. The data show around 120,000 clones, approximately 91% seen once. Sequences were derived from peripheral blood, sampled on day 0 of AZD1222 vaccination. J is TRBJ1-1 and V is TRBV7-9; 7 bases are a match to TRBD1. The receptor was derived from an adult in good health. CDR3 region: CASSRTGSSSDTEAFF. The CDR3, as DNA: TGTGCCAGCAGCCGGACAGGATCCTCGTCGGACACTGAAGCTTTCTTT. The full variable domain, in which reference TRBV7-9 and TRBJ1-1 provide the parts outside the CDR3, is DTGVSQNPRHKITKRGQNVTFRCDPISEHNRLYWYRQTLGQGPEFLTYFQNEAQLEKSRLLSDRFSAERPKGSFSTLEIQRTEQGDSAMYLCASSRTGSSSDTEAFFGQGTRLTVV.